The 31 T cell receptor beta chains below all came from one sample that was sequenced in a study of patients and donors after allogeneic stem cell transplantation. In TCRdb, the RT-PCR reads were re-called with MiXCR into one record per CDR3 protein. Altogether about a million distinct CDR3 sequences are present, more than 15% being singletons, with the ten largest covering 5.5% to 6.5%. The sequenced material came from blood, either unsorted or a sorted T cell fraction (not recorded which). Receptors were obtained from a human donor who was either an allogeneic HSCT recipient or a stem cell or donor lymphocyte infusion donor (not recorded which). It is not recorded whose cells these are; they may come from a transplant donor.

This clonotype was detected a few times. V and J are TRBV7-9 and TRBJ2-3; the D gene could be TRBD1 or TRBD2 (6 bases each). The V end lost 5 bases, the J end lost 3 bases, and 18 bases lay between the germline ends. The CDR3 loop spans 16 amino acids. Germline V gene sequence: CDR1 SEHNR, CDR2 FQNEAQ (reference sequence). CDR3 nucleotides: TGTGCCAGCAGCCCTTTACGGGGGCGCCTTACAGATACGCAGTATTTT. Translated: CASSPLRGRLTDTQYF.

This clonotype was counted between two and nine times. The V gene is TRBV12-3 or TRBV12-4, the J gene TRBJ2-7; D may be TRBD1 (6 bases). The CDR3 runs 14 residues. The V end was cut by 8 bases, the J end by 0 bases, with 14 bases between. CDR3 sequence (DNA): TGTGCCAGCCAAACAGGGCTAAGCTCCTACGAGCAGTACTTC. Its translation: CASQTGLSSYEQYF.

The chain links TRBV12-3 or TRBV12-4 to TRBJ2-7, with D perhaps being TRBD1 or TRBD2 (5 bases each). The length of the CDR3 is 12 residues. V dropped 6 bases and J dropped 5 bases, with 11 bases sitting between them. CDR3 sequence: CASRWGFDEQYF. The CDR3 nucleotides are TGTGCCAGCAGGTGGGGGTTCGACGAGCAGTACTTC.

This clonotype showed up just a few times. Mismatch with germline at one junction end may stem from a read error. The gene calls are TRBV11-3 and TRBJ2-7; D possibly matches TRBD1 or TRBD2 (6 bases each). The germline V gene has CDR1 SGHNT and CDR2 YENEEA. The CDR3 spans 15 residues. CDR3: CASSLGRGSSHEQYF. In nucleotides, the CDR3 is TGTGCCAGCAGCTTAGGGAGGGGGTCCTCCCACGAGCAGTACTTC. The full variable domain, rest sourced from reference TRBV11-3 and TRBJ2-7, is EAGVVQSPRYKIIEKKQPVAFWCNPISGHNTLYWYLQNLGQGPELLIRYENEEAVDDSQLPKDRFSAERLKGVDSTLKIQPAELGDSAVYLCASSLGRGSSHEQYFGPGTRLTVT.

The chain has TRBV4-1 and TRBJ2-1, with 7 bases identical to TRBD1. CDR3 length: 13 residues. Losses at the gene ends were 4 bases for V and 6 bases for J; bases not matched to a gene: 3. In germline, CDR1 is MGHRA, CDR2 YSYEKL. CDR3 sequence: CASSRGQANEQFF. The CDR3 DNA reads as TGCGCCAGCAGCCGTGGACAGGCCAATGAGCAGTTCTTC.

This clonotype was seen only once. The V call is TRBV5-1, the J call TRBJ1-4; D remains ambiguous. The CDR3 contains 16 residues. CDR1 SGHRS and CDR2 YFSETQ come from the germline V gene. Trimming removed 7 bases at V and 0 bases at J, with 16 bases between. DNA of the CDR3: TGCGCCAGCTCCGGGCCTAAGAAGGCAACTAATGAAAAACTGTTTTTT. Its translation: CASSGPKKATNEKLFF.

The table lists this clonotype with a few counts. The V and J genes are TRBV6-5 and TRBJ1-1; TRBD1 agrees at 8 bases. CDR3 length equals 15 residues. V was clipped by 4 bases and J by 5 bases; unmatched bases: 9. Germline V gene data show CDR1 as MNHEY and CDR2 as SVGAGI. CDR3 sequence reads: CASSLRQGKVTEAFF. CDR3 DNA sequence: TGTGCCAGCAGTTTAAGACAGGGGAAAGTTACTGAAGCTTTCTTT.

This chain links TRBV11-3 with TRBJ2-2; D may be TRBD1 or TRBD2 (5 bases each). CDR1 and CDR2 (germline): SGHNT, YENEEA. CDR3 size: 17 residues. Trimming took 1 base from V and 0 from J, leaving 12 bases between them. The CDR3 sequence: CASSLALQGANTGELFF. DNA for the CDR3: TGTGCCAGCAGCTTAGCTCTGCAGGGAGCGAACACCGGGGAGCTGTTTTTT. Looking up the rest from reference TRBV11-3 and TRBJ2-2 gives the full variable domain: EAGVVQSPRYKIIEKKQPVAFWCNPISGHNTLYWYLQNLGQGPELLIRYENEEAVDDSQLPKDRFSAERLKGVDSTLKIQPAELGDSAVYLCASSLALQGANTGELFFGEGSRLTVL.

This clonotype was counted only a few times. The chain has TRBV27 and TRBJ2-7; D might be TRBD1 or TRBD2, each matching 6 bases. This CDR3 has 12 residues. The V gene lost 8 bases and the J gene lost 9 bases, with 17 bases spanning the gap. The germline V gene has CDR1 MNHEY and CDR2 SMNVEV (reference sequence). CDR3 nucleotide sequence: TGTGCCAGCCGGGGAGCAGGGGAGGCGCAGTACTTC. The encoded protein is CASRGAGEAQYF.

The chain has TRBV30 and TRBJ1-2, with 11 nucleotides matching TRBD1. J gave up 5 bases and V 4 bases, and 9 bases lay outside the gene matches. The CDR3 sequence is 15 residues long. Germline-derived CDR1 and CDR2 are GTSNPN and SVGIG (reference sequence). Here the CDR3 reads CAWTRDRGKGYGYTF. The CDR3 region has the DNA TGTGCCTGGACCCGGGACAGGGGGAAGGGGTATGGCTACACCTTC.

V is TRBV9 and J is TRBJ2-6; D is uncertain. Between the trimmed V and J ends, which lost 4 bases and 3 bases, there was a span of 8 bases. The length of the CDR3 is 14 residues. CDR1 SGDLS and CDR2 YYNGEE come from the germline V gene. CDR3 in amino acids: CASSSRDGANVLTF. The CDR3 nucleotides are TGTGCCAGCAGCTCTAGGGATGGGGCCAACGTCCTGACTTTC.

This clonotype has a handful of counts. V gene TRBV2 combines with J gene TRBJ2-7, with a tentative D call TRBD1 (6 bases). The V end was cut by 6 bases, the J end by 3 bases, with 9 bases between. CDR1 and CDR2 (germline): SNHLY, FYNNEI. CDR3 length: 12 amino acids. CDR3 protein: CASSGDIYEQYF. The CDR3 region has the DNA TGTGCCAGCAGCGGGGACATCTACGAGCAGTACTTC.

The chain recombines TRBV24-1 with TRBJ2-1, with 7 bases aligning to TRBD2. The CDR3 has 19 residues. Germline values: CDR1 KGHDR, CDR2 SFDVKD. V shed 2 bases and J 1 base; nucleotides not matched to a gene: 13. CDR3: CATSDWREGLGGSYNEQFF. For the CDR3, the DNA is TGTGCCACCAGTGATTGGAGGGAGGGCCTAGGAGGTTCCTACAATGAGCAGTTCTTC.

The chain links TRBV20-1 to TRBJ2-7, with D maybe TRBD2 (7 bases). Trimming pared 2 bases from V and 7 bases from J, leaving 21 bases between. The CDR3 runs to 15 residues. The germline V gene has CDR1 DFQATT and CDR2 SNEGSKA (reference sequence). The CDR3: CSARIYRAGAREQYF. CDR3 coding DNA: TGCAGTGCTAGAATTTACCGTGCGGGGGCGAGAGAGCAGTACTTC.

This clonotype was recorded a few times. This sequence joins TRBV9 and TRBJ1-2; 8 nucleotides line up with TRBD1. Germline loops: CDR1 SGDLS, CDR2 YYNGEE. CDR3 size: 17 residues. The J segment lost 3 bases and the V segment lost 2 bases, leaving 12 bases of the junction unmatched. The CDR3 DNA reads TGTGCCAGCAGCGTCGGACAGGGCGGATTCTTATACTATGGCTACACCTTC. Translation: CASSVGQGGFLYYGYTF.

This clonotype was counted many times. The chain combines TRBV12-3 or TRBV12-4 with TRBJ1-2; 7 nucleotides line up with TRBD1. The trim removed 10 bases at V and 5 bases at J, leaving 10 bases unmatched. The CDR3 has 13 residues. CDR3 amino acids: CAISGTDPYGYTF. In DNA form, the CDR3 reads TGTGCCATCTCCGGGACAGATCCTTATGGCTACACCTTC.

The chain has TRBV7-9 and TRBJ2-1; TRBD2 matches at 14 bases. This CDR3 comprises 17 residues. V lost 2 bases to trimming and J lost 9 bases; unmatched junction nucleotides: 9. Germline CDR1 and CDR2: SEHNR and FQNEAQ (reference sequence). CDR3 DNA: TGTGCCAGCAGCTTACCACGACTAGCGGGGGGGCTTGCTGAGCAGTTCTTC. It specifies CASSLPRLAGGLAEQFF.

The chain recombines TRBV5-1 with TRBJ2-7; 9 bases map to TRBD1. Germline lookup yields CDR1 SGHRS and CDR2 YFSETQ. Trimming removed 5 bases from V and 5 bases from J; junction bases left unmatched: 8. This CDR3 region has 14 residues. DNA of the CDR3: TGCGCCAGCAGGGGACAGGGAGGCCTCCACGAGCAGTACTTC. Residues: CASRGQGGLHEQYF.

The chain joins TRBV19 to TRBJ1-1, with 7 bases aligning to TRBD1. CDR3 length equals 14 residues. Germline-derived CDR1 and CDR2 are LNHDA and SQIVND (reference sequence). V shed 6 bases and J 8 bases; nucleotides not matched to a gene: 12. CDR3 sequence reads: CASRKTGTLAEAFF. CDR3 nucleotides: TGTGCCAGTAGGAAGACAGGGACGTTGGCGGAAGCTTTCTTT.

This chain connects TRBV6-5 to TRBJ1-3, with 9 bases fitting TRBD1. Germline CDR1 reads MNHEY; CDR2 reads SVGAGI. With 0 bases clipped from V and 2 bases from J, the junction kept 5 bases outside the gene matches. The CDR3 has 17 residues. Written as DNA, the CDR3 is TGTGCCAGCAGTTACTCGTTGGGACAGGGAACTGGAAACACCATATATTTT. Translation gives CASSYSLGQGTGNTIYF.

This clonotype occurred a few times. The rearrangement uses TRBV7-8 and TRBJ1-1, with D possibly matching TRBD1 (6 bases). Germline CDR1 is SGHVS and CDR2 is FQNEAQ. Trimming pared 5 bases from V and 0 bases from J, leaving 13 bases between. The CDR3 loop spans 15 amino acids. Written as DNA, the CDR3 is TGTGCCAGCAGCGAGCACAGGGCCATGAACACTGAAGCTTTCTTT. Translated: CASSEHRAMNTEAFF.

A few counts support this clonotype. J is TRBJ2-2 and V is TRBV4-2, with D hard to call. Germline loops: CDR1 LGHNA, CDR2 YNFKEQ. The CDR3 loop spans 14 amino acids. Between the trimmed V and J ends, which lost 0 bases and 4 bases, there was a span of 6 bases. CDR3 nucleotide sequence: TGTGCCAGCAGCCAAGATTCGTCCACCGGGGAGCTGTTTTTT. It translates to CASSQDSSTGELFF.

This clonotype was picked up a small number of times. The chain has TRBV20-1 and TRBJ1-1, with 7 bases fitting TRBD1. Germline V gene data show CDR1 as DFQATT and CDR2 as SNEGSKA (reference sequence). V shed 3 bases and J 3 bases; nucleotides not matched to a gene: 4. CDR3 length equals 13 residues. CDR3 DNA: TGCAGTGCTAGGTGGCAGGGGGACACTGAAGCTTTCTTT. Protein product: CSARWQGDTEAFF.

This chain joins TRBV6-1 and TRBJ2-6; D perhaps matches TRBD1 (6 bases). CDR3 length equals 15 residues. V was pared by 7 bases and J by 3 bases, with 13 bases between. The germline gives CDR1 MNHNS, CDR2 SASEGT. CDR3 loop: CASTKGGIGANVLTF. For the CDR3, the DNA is TGTGCCAGCACTAAAGGGGGTATTGGGGCCAACGTCCTGACTTTC.

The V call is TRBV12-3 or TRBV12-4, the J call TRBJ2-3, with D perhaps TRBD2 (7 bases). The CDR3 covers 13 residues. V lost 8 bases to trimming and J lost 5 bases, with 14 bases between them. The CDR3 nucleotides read TGTGCCAGCGGGGGGGGGCGGGGAGATACGCAGTATTTT. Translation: CASGGGRGDTQYF.

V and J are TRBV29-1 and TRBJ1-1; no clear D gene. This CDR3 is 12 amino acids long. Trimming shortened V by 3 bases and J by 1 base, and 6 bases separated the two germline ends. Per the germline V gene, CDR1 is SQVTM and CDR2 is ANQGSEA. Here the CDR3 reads CSVDLQNTEAFF. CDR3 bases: TGCAGCGTTGATTTACAGAACACTGAAGCTTTCTTT.

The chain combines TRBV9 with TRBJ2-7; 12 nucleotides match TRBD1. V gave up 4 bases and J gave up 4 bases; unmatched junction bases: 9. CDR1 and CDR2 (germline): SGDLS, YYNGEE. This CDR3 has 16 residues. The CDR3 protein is CASSPTPGQGAYEQYF. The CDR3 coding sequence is TGTGCCAGCAGCCCCACTCCGGGACAGGGGGCGTACGAGCAGTACTTC.

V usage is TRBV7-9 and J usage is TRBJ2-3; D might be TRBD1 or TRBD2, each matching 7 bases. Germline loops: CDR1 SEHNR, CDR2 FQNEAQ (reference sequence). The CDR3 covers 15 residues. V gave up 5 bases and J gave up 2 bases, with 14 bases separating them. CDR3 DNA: TGTGCCAGCAGCCCCCCAGGGGGGGCCACAGATACGCAGTATTTT. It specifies CASSPPGGATDTQYF.

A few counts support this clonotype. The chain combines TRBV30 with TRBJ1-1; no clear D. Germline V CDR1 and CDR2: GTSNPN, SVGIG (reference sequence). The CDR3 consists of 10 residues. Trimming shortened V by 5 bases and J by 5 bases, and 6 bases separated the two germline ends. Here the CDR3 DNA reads TGTGCCTGGTCGGGGACTGAAGCTTTCTTT. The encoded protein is CAWSGTEAFF.

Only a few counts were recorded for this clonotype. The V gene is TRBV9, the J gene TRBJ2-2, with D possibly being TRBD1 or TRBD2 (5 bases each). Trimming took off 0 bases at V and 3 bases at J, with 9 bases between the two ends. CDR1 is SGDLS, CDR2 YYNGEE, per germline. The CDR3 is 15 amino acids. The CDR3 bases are TGTGCCAGCAGCGTAGGGGGGACGTACACCGGGGAGCTGTTTTTT. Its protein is CASSVGGTYTGELFF.

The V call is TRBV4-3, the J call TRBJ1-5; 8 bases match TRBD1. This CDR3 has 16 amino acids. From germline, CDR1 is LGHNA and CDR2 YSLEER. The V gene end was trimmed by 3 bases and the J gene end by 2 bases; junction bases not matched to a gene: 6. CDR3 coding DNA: TGCGCCAGCAGCCAGACGACAGGGGCCCGCAATCAGCCCCAGCATTTT. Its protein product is CASSQTTGARNQPQHF.